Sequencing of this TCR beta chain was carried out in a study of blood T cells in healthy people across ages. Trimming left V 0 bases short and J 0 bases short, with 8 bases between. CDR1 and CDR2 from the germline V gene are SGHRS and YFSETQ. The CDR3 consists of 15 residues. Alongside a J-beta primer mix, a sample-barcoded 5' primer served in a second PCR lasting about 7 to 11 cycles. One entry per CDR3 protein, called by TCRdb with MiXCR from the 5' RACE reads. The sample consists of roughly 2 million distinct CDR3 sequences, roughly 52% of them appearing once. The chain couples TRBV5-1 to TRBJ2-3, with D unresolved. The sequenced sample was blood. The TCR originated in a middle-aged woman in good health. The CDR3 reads CASSLEDSSTDTQYF. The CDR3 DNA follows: TGCGCCAGCAGCTTGGAAGATTCTAGCACAGATACGCAGTATTTT.